This TCR beta chain was recovered during a study of tumor-infiltrating lymphocytes in primary liver carcinoma (dated by TCRdb to the late 2010s). As for the study more broadly: Roughly five patients with histopathologically diagnosed primary liver carcinoma underwent surgical resection in China between late 2015 and March 2016. Of the five patients (three men and two women, aged 30 to 69 years), four had hepatocellular carcinoma and one had combined HCC and intrahepatic cholangiocarcinoma. The five patients had tumors staged T1-T3 N0M0, with maximum diameters ranging from roughly 4.2 to 10 cm. Each sample produced roughly 3.65 to 7.5 million productive TCRbeta reads, and read depth showed no significant difference between tissue types. Across five regions of each liver tumor, along with adjacent normal tissue and blood, the study brought together TCRbeta repertoire sequencing, expression microarrays and whole-exome sequencing. A total of 35 or so specimens from 5 patients went through TCRbeta repertoire sequencing, namely 25 tumor regions, 5 adjacent noncancerous liver tissues and 5 peripheral blood samples. Repertoires from technical replicates were highly reproducible, with mean shared-clone rates approximately 0.88 and correlation coefficients above 0.95. Summary of the overall study and its limitations: Since the samples were bulk and unsorted, there was no way to compare CD4+ and CD8+ T cell repertoires. Only the TCR beta chain was sequenced, which likely underestimates true repertoire diversity because unpaired alpha chains were not captured. The study included only a few patients, and the authors note findings should be validated in a larger study. Repertoire overlap was found to be higher between tumor regions (mean about 35%) than between tumor-adjacent (roughly 17%) or tumor-blood (roughly 15%) pairs, consistent with antigen-driven expansion. The top 250 clones accounted for a significantly greater share of the repertoire in tumors than in blood (p = 0.039).

From its cysteine to its phenylalanine, the CDR3 spans 16 amino acids. Only the CDR3 DNA is retained, 48 bases long and in frame from the first base. The germline V gene gives CDR1 as MNHNS and CDR2 as SASEGT. The germline ends are 17 bases apart after V is trimmed by 4 bases and J by 4 bases. TRIzol reagent was used to extract blood RNA from unsorted whole blood, while the DNeasy Blood & Tissue kit provided the germline DNA. At the time of sampling, the patients were treatment-naive and had chronic HBV infection. Before surgery, 3 to 5 milliliters of peripheral blood were drawn into K2EDTA tubes. This clonotype was counted ten times or more. The antigen it recognizes is unknown. No quality values exist for individual bases; no much larger clone is one base distant. A constant-region primer and ProtoScript II reverse transcriptase were used to reverse-transcribe TCRbeta-specific cDNA from about 530 ng total RNA. Construction of the TCRbeta libraries relied on three nested rounds of multiplex PCR, following a slightly modified ARM-PCR procedure. Each of the first two PCR rounds ran for about 11 cycles using multiplex TRBV1-TRBV30 forward primers together with a Cbeta reverse primer. Sample barcodes and Illumina adapters were added in a final 25-cycle PCR with Deep VentR polymerase. Amplicons of 200-500 bp were gel-purified with a QIAquick gel extraction kit before sequencing. An Illumina HiSeq 2500 was used to sequence the TCRbeta amplicons, generating 250-bp paired-end reads. The study's own analysis went as follows. Reads were quality-trimmed with Trimmomatic v0.33, and paired reads were merged with FLASH v1.2.11 to recover full CDR3 sequences. V, D and J germline segments were assigned to the rearranged TCRbeta sequences by MiGEC v1.2.1b. VDJtools v1.0.0 computed clonotype statistics and Shannon-Wiener diversity indices. To cut down on sampling bias, every analysis after diversity analysis relied on just the 250 most abundant clonotypes from each sample. The raw public data were reprocessed by TCRdb itself: fastp quality trimming at Q25, MiXCR clonotype calling, in-frame beta chains only. Identical CDR3 proteins give one entry, which carries the most common genes and DNA. In this record, the V and J calls reflect TCRdb's handling and not the investigators' own analysis. The sample has fewer than 350,000 distinct CDR3 sequences on record, less than 70% of them singletons. The ten most abundant clones make up about 6.5% of the sample.

Sequencing used peripheral blood. This clonotype originated in a man aged 35 to 55 with primary liver carcinoma and hepatitis B virus infection. Rearrangement joined TRBV6-1 to TRBJ2-4; TRBD2 might be the D gene, on 7 matching bases. This receptor carries the CDR3 CASSGGGANFKNIQYF. The nucleotide sequence is TGTGCCAGCAGTGGAGGGGGGGCGAATTTTAAAAACATTCAGTACTTC.